The 8 T cell receptor beta chains below all came from one sample that was sequenced in a study of cytomegalovirus exposure and HLA in healthy donors. The PCR employed 60 Vbeta primers together with 13 Jbeta primers. TCRdb keeps only in-frame clones here, not all; method: immunoSEQ multiplex PCR. The sample lists under 250,000 clones, approximately 80% occurring once. The source material was PBMCs. The receptors here all came from a woman aged 50 to 65 in good health and CMV-seropositive.

The V gene is TRBV5-6, the J gene TRBJ1-2; the match to TRBD1 covers 8 bases. V was clipped by 0 bases and J by 7 bases; unmatched bases: 8. This CDR3 has 15 amino acids. Germline lookup yields CDR1 SGHDT and CDR2 YYEEEE. CDR3 in amino acids: CASSLVLTGVGGYTF. CDR3 nucleotide sequence: TGTGCCAGCAGCTTGGTGCTGACAGGGGTAGGTGGCTACACCTTC.

The CDR3 reads CASSADRAETQYF. The CDR3 DNA reads TGTGCCAGCAGCGCCGACAGGGCGGAGACCCAGTACTTC. V gene TRBV9 combines with J gene TRBJ2-5; 7 bases are shared with TRBD1. There are 13 residues in the CDR3. From germline, CDR1 is SGDLS and CDR2 YYNGEE. V shed 3 bases and J 5 bases; nucleotides not matched to a gene: 4.

This clone turned up a few times. The J gene is TRBJ2-1, the V gene TRBV21-1; the table calls TRBD1, which could not be checked here. TRBV21-1 is a pseudogene segment. The CDR3 contains 17 residues. The CDR3 bases are TGTGCCAGCAGCGCCCGACAGGGGAAGAAGACCTACAATGAGCAGTTCTTC. It specifies CASSARQGKKTYNEQFF.

This rearrangement joins TRBV5-1 to TRBJ1-2; the D gene is possibly TRBD1 (5 bases). V was cut by 2 bases and J by 5 bases, with 10 bases left in between. Germline CDR1 reads SGHRS; CDR2 reads YFSETQ. This CDR3 is built from 13 residues. CDR3 DNA sequence: TGCGCCAGCAGCTTAGGGGAAATTTATGGCTACACCTTC. It encodes CASSLGEIYGYTF.

The rearrangement links TRBV10-1 to TRBJ1-1, with D possibly being TRBD1 (6 bases). This CDR3 has 14 residues. Trimming removed 3 bases from V and 5 bases from J, with 13 bases in between. Germline V gene lookup returns CDR1 WNHNN and CDR2 SYGVQD (reference sequence). The CDR3 nucleotides are TGCGCCAGCAGTGAAGAACAGGGTTGGACTGAAGCTTTCTTT. Protein product: CASSEEQGWTEAFF.

V usage is TRBV7-2 and J usage is TRBJ1-1; 8 bases are a match to TRBD1. The CDR3 spans 14 residues. Germline trimming cut 3 bases from V and 9 bases from J; bases unmatched to any gene: 9. Germline CDR1 is SGHTA and CDR2 is FQGNSA. The DNA of the CDR3 is TGTGCCAGCAGCTTCCTCGAACAGGGGGTCCAAGCTTTCTTT. This encodes CASSFLEQGVQAFF.

The chain is built from TRBV28 and TRBJ2-2, with a tentative D call TRBD2 (6 bases). Trimming pared 6 bases from V and 7 bases from J, leaving 18 bases between. In germline, CDR1 is MDHEN, CDR2 SYDVKM. The CDR3 is 15 amino acids. The CDR3 DNA reads TGTGCCAGCAGCTATGGGACTTCTCGAGGCGGGGAGCTGTTTTTT. This gives the protein CASSYGTSRGGELFF.

The chain links TRBV19 to TRBJ1-6; 9 bases fit TRBD1. Germline V gene data show CDR1 as LNHDA and CDR2 as SQIVND (reference sequence). V shed 2 bases and J 7 bases; nucleotides not matched to a gene: 6. The CDR3 length is 16 residues. The CDR3 sequence is CASSILQGATNSPLHF. CDR3 coding DNA: TGTGCCAGTAGTATACTACAGGGGGCTACGAATTCACCCCTCCACTTT.